This record concerns one T cell receptor (beta chain) sequence. Its specificity is not known. This sample is part of a study of radiotherapy plus CTLA-4 blockade in lung cancer. The wider study: Among all patients, 18% showed objective responses, while approximately 30% had disease control. Findings and caveats of the study: The authors reported that early blood T cell clone dynamics, with interferon-beta, best predicted response.

Only in-frame clones appear in the TCRdb table, and some are missing; sequencing was by immunoSEQ multiplex PCR. The profile covers 60,000 or so clones, with around four fifths appearing a single time and roughly 4% taken by the ten largest. V gave up 6 bases and J gave up 1 base, with 10 bases separating them. In germline, CDR1 is LNHDA, CDR2 SQIVND (reference sequence). This CDR3 is built from 14 residues. Receiving focal radiation plus CTLA-4 blockade with ipilimumab were patients who had chemo-refractory metastatic non-small-cell lung cancer. This receptor was identified in a human donor with non-small cell lung cancer who had a partial response to radiotherapy plus ipilimumab. This sequence joins TRBV19 and TRBJ1-5; D possibly corresponds to TRBD1 (5 bases). Sample: peripheral blood, taken from a patient treated with radiotherapy plus ipilimumab. CDR3 sequence reads: CASRNGGSNQPQHF. CDR3 DNA: TGTGCCAGTAGGAACGGGGGGAGCAATCAGCCCCAGCATTTT.